These 27 T cell receptor beta chains were sequenced from one sample in a study of T cell clonality in common variable immunodeficiency. Sequencing was performed with immunoSEQ multiplex PCR; in TCRdb, only in-frame clones are kept and a portion is missing. The table lists 55,000 or so clones, with no singletons. Material for sequencing was peripheral blood mononuclear cells. The source of these receptors is a person aged 18 to 75 in good health.

This clone was found many times. The read finishes 3 residues shy of the CDR3 end, and the germline J gene is used to complete it. The chain couples TRBV19 to TRBJ1-5; 9 nucleotides agree with TRBD1. Looked up from germline, CDR1 is LNHDA and CDR2 is SQIVND (reference sequence). CDR3 length: 18 amino acids. J was trimmed by 7 bases and V by 5 bases; bases with no gene match: 18. CDR3 residues: CASSPDTEGQGLYQPQHF. The CDR3 bases that were read are TGTGCCAGTAGTCCGGACACCGAGGGACAGGGTTTGTACCAGCCC.

This clone was seen ten or more times. The read ends 3 residues before the CDR3 terminus; that terminus is restored from the germline J gene. The rearrangement uses TRBV20-1 and TRBJ2-2; 13 bases match TRBD2. This CDR3 has 16 amino acids. The germline V gene encodes CDR1 DFQATT and CDR2 SNEGSKA (reference sequence). Trimming cost V 3 bases and J 6 bases; bases outside gene matches: 7. CDR3 amino acids: CSASDLLAGGAGELFF. Partial CDR3 DNA: TGCAGTGCTAGTGACTTACTAGCGGGAGGGGCCGGGGAG.

This clone was seen many times. The read falls 3 residues short of the CDR3 end, and the missing part is taken from the germline J gene. The V and J genes are TRBV29-1 and TRBJ2-2; TRBD2 matches at 10 bases. The CDR3 is 16 amino acids. Germline lookup yields CDR1 SQVTM and CDR2 ANQGSEA. V lost 4 bases, J lost 3 bases, and 8 bases stayed unmatched. The CDR3 DNA, read in part, is TGCAGCGTTGTTGTCCTAGCGGGAGCGTACACCGGGGAG. Protein: CSVVVLAGAYTGE. The entire CDR3 sequence reads CSVVVLAGAYTGELFF.

This clone was counted at least ten times. The sequence runs out 3 residues before the end of the CDR3; the remainder is reconstructed from the germline J gene. The rearrangement uses TRBV7-9 and TRBJ2-3, with TRBD2 identical over 9 bases. Germline values: CDR1 SEHNR, CDR2 FQNEAQ (reference sequence). The CDR3 spans 15 residues. The trim removed 3 bases at V and 1 base at J, leaving 2 bases unmatched. CDR3 amino acids: CASSFPSGGTDTQYF. The CDR3 DNA, read in part, is TGTGCCAGCAGCTTCCCTAGCGGGGGCACAGATACG.

This clone occurred many times. Read coverage stops 3 residues before the CDR3 terminus; the germline J gene supplies the remainder. This chain connects TRBV5-4 to TRBJ2-3, with 7 bases that match TRBD1. CDR1 is SGHNT, CDR2 YYREEE, per germline (reference sequence). Trimming cost V 2 bases and J 7 bases; bases outside gene matches: 4. The CDR3 contains 13 residues. Incomplete CDR3 DNA: TGTGCCAGCAGCTTTACGGGACAGAATACG. Amino acids: CASSFTGQNT. The whole CDR3 protein reads CASSFTGQNTQYF.

This clone came up a few times. From the germline J gene comes the end of the CDR3, since the read stops 3 residues before it. The chain couples TRBV18 to TRBJ2-1, with D possibly being TRBD2 (6 bases). The germline gives CDR1 KGHSH, CDR2 LQKENI. With 6 bases removed from V and 6 bases from J, the gap between germline ends came to 21 bases. This CDR3 has 16 residues. The part of the CDR3 DNA that was read is TGTGCCAGCTCTACAGATGAGGCGGCGGGGACCAATGAG. This gives the protein CASSTDEAAGTNE. The whole CDR3 sequence is CASSTDEAAGTNEQFF.

This clone has ten or more counts. The CDR3 goes on 3 residues after the read ends, and that part is filled in from the germline J gene. The chain joins TRBV18 to TRBJ1-5, with a possible D match to TRBD1 (5 bases). V was clipped by 2 bases and J by 3 bases, with 8 bases between them. Germline-derived CDR1 and CDR2 are KGHSH and LQKENI. CDR3 size: 14 residues. The CDR3 DNA, read in part, is TGTGCCAGCTCACCAGCGGGGGACAATCAGCCC. Translating it yields CASSPAGDNQP. The CDR3 as a whole reads CASSPAGDNQPQHF. Combining the CDR3 with reference TRBV18 and TRBJ1-5 gives the whole variable domain NAGVMQNPRHLVRRRGQEARLRCSPMKGHSHVYWYRQLPEEGLKFMVYLQKENIIDESGMPKERFSAEFPKEGPSILRIQQVVRGDSAAYFCASSPAGDNQPQHFGDGTRLSIL.

With respect to this clone: The sequence runs out 3 residues before the end of the CDR3; the remainder is reconstructed from the germline J gene. The J gene is TRBJ2-7, the V gene TRBV27, with D uncertain. V was shortened by 6 bases and J by 6 bases, with 9 bases between the two germline ends. The germline gives CDR1 MNHEY, CDR2 SMNVEV (reference sequence). The CDR3 sequence is 11 residues long. The CDR3 bases that were read are TGTGCCAGCAGCTACGGGTCCGAG. This encodes CASSYGSE. The entire CDR3 protein is CASSYGSEQYF.

Many counts were recorded for this clone. The read terminates 3 residues before the CDR3 end, so the remaining end is supplied by the germline J gene. The gene calls are TRBV5-1 and TRBJ2-5; TRBD1 is a possible D gene (6 bases). Germline CDR1 and CDR2: SGHRS and YFSETQ. The CDR3 consists of 16 residues. Trimming took 4 bases from V and 5 from J, leaving 21 bases between them. CDR3: CASSQDPQGLLETQYF. CDR3 DNA (partial): TGCGCCAGCAGCCAAGACCCACAGGGTTTGTTGGAGACC.

This clone was detected ten times or more. The CDR3 goes on 3 residues after the read ends, and that part is filled in from the germline J gene. The J gene is TRBJ2-1, the V gene TRBV5-1; TRBD1 is a possible D gene (5 bases). This CDR3 comprises 13 residues. V was trimmed by 3 bases and J by 6 bases, leaving 10 bases between them. Looked up from germline, CDR1 is SGHRS and CDR2 is YFSETQ. The sequenced part of the CDR3 DNA is TGCGCCAGCAGCTCACAGGTCTTCAATGAG. Its protein product is CASSSQVFNE. The whole CDR3 is CASSSQVFNEQFF.

In its sample, this clone was seen many times. The read terminates 3 residues ahead of where the CDR3 ends, so the germline J gene completes it. The chain joins TRBV5-5 to TRBJ2-5, with D perhaps matching TRBD1 (6 bases). Between the trimmed V and J ends, which lost 5 bases and 0 bases, there was a span of 11 bases. Looked up from germline, CDR1 is SGHKS and CDR2 is YYEKEE (reference sequence). The CDR3 has 14 amino acids. The CDR3 loop reads CASRNDRYQETQYF. The covered CDR3 bases are TGTGCCAGCAGAAATGACAGGTACCAAGAGACC.

This clone was found many times. The CDR3 goes on 3 residues after the read ends, and that part is filled in from the germline J gene. The V gene is TRBV5-1, the J gene TRBJ2-5, with D possibly matching TRBD1 (5 bases). The germline V and J ends were trimmed by 0 bases and 6 bases, with 18 bases remaining between them. Per germline, CDR1 SGHRS and CDR2 YFSETQ. The CDR3 length is 16 residues. Partial CDR3 DNA: TGCGCCAGCAGCTTGGGGGTCAGGGTTGATGAGAAGACC. Translated: CASSLGVRVDEKT. The whole CDR3 sequence is CASSLGVRVDEKTQYF.

This clone was recorded many times. The read falls 3 residues short of the CDR3 end, and the missing part is taken from the germline J gene. The chain uses TRBV14 and TRBJ2-3; maybe TRBD1 (5 bases). Germline CDR1 is SGHDN and CDR2 is FVKESK. V was pared by 8 bases and J by 5 bases, with 17 bases between. This CDR3 has 14 residues. The DNA read from the CDR3 is TGTGCCAGCTCCCAGGGCCTACCGGGAGATACG. It encodes CASSQGLPGDT. The CDR3, in full, reads CASSQGLPGDTQYF.

This clone was detected ten times or more. The read gets to within 3 residues of the CDR3 end, and the germline J gene fills in the rest. V usage is TRBV30 and J usage is TRBJ2-7; the match to TRBD1 covers 9 bases. The length of the CDR3 is 13 residues. V gave up 6 bases and J gave up 1 base; unmatched junction bases: 4. CDR1 GTSNPN and CDR2 SVGIG come from the germline V gene (reference sequence). The CDR3 loop reads CACSGQGSYEQYF. The sequenced part of the CDR3 DNA is TGTGCCTGCTCGGGACAGGGTTCCTACGAG.

Many counts were recorded for this clone. The read comes to an end 3 residues before the CDR3 does, leaving the germline J gene to fill in the end. This chain connects TRBV6-1 to TRBJ1-5, with D tentatively TRBD1 (6 bases). The CDR3 covers 16 residues. CDR1 is MNHNS, CDR2 SASEGT, per germline. V was pared by 2 bases and J by 0 bases, with 11 bases between. The CDR3 loop reads CASSEPRDTSNQPQHF. The CDR3 bases that were read are TGTGCCAGCAGTGAACCCCGGGACACTAGCAATCAGCCC.

This clone was observed at least ten times. The read is 3 residues too short to cover the CDR3 end, so that end is filled in from the germline J gene. The V and J genes are TRBV20-1 and TRBJ1-1; possible D gene TRBD1, 5 bases. This CDR3 has 14 amino acids. The germline V gene has CDR1 DFQATT and CDR2 SNEGSKA (reference sequence). Between the trimmed V and J ends, which lost 1 base and 5 bases, there was a span of 14 bases. The CDR3 sequence is CSARAPLGGTEAFF. The CDR3 DNA, read in part, is TGCAGTGCTAGAGCCCCACTCGGGGGTACTGAA.

This clone was counted at least ten times. The read ends 3 residues early relative to the CDR3; the germline J gene fills the gap. The chain couples TRBV7-8 to TRBJ1-4, with no clear D. Germline loops: CDR1 SGHVS, CDR2 FQNEAQ. The CDR3 has 16 amino acids. V lost 1 base and J lost 2, with 11 bases in between. Incomplete CDR3 DNA: TGTGCCAGCAGCTTAGGAGGTTGGCAGACTAATGAAAAA. It translates to CASSLGGWQTNEK. The whole CDR3 region reads CASSLGGWQTNEKLFF.

This clone was counted many times. The CDR3 end is not reached by the read, which stops 3 residues before it; the germline J gene fills it in. The rearrangement joins TRBV7-6 to TRBJ2-7; D remains unclear. The V gene's germline CDR1 is SGHVS and CDR2 FNYEAQ. CDR3 length equals 13 residues. The V end lost 4 bases, the J end lost 5 bases, and 12 bases lay between the germline ends. The DNA read from the CDR3 is TGTGCCAGCAGCTCCATCTTCGCAGACGAG. It is translated as CASSSIFADE. From start to end, the CDR3 is CASSSIFADEQYF.

The table lists this clone with many counts. Sequencing ends 3 residues short of the CDR3 end; the germline J gene provides the rest. The genes are TRBV28 and TRBJ1-1, with D hard to call. Germline loops: CDR1 MDHEN, CDR2 SYDVKM. CDR3 length: 12 residues. With 6 bases removed from V and 4 bases from J, the gap between germline ends came to 9 bases. CDR3 amino acids: CASSKLGTEAFF. CDR3 DNA (partial): TGTGCCAGCAGCAAACTCGGCACTGAA.

This clone was observed many times. The read comes to an end 3 residues before the CDR3 does, leaving the germline J gene to fill in the end. The genes are TRBV20-1 and TRBJ1-5, with 11 positions matching TRBD1. Trimming cost V 8 bases and J 3 bases; bases outside gene matches: 9. This CDR3 has 15 residues. Germline-derived CDR1 and CDR2 are DFQATT and SNEGSKA (reference sequence). The CDR3 loop reads CSPWTGGIVNQPQHF. The part of the CDR3 DNA that was read is TGCAGTCCTTGGACAGGGGGCATAGTCAATCAGCCC.

This clone was observed at least ten times. Read sequence stops 3 residues before the CDR3 end, and the germline J gene provides the missing end. This chain connects TRBV6-2 or TRBV6-3 to TRBJ2-7; 11 bases line up with TRBD1. The CDR3 has 17 residues. V shed 6 bases and J 5 bases; nucleotides not matched to a gene: 15. CDR1 and CDR2 from the germline V gene are MNHEY and SVGEGT. This chain's CDR3 is CASRRTITGTGGNEQYF. CDR3 bases read: TGTGCCAGCAGGAGGACAATAACCGGGACAGGGGGTAACGAG.

By share of the sample, this clone is medium-sized. From the germline J gene comes the end of the CDR3, since the read stops 3 residues before it. The chain has TRBV30 and TRBJ2-3; 14 nucleotides line up with TRBD2. The J segment lost 7 bases and the V segment lost 6 bases, leaving 6 bases of the junction unmatched. This CDR3 comprises 14 residues. The germline V gene has CDR1 GTSNPN and CDR2 SVGIG (reference sequence). CDR3 DNA, as far as it was read: TGTGCCTGCAAGGGACTAGCGGGAGTGAATACG. This translates into CACKGLAGVNT. In full, the CDR3 reads CACKGLAGVNTQYF.

This clone has a count of ten or more. The CDR3 sequence is CASYSGSGTGELFF. The sequenced part of the CDR3 DNA is TGTGCCAGTTACTCAGGGTCGGGCACCGGGGAG. The chain couples TRBV19 to TRBJ2-2, with a possible D match to TRBD1 (5 bases). The CDR3 end lies 3 residues beyond the end of the read and is filled in from the germline J gene. From germline, CDR1 is LNHDA and CDR2 SQIVND (reference sequence). This CDR3 region has 14 residues. Trimming removed 8 bases at V and 4 bases at J, with 14 bases between.

Many counts were recorded for this clone. Sequencing ends 3 residues short of the CDR3 end; the germline J gene provides the rest. The V call is TRBV2, the J call TRBJ2-5; TRBD2 agrees at 12 bases. The CDR3 consists of 17 residues. CDR1 SNHLY and CDR2 FYNNEI come from the germline V gene. Germline trimming cut 6 bases from V and 4 bases from J; bases unmatched to any gene: 12. CDR3 loop: CASSARIPSGGGETQYF. The sequenced CDR3 bases are TGTGCCAGCAGCGCGAGGATACCTAGCGGGGGGGGAGAGACC.

This clone was found many times. The read halts 3 residues ahead of the CDR3 end, with the missing end drawn from the germline J gene. This chain links TRBV5-1 with TRBJ2-1, with D possibly TRBD1 on 6 matching bases. This CDR3 region has 15 residues. Trimming pared 4 bases from V and 2 bases from J, leaving 13 bases between. Germline CDR1 reads SGHRS; CDR2 reads YFSETQ. CDR3 sequence reads: CASSVRQGTYNEQFF. The sequenced part of the CDR3 DNA is TGCGCCAGCAGCGTCAGGCAGGGGACCTACAATGAG.

To note about this clone: Coverage ceases 3 residues before the CDR3 finishes, and the germline J gene fills in the end. The chain uses TRBV7-6 and TRBJ2-7, with D possibly matching TRBD1 (6 bases). V lost 5 bases and J lost 2, with 13 bases in between. CDR1 SGHVS and CDR2 FNYEAQ come from the germline V gene. This CDR3 comprises 14 residues. The CDR3 DNA, read in part, is TGTGCCAGCAGCCTTACCGACAGGCCCTACGAG. Protein product: CASSLTDRPYE. The complete CDR3 protein is CASSLTDRPYEQYF.

This clone was seen ten or more times. The read terminates 3 residues before the CDR3 end, so the remaining end is supplied by the germline J gene. The V call is TRBV2, the J call TRBJ2-1, with 9 bases lining up with TRBD2. CDR3 length: 16 amino acids. The V and J ends lost 2 bases and 8 bases, in that order; junction bases with no gene match: 10. Looked up from germline, CDR1 is SNHLY and CDR2 is FYNNEI. The part of the CDR3 DNA that was read is TGTGCCAGCAGTGAACTTAGCGGGAGTTACTGGGATGAG. Amino acid sequence: CASSELSGSYWDE. The entire CDR3 protein reads CASSELSGSYWDEQFF.